Detailed here is one T cell receptor beta chain. Its target is unknown. The V gene end was trimmed by 8 bases and the J gene end by 4 bases; junction bases not matched to a gene: 2. From germline, CDR1 is ENHRY and CDR2 SYGVKD. CDR3 size: 11 residues. These data originate in a study of cytomegalovirus exposure and HLA in healthy donors. Overall study results and limits: Cytomegalovirus-associated status was assigned to 164 TCR beta chains.

PCR employed 60 Vbeta and 13 Jbeta primers. TCRdb's copy holds only in-frame clones and misses some; the assay was immunoSEQ multiplex PCR. Of about 140,000 clones in the sample, 70% to 75% were seen once. The sequence was collected from a human donor in good health. Sequences were obtained from PBMCs. The chain is built from TRBV10-3 and TRBJ2-7; 7 bases are shared with TRBD2. For the CDR3, the DNA is TGTGCCATCTTCGGGGGGTACGAGCAGTACTTC. Amino acids: CAIFGGYEQYF.